This T cell receptor beta chain was sequenced in a study of blood T cell repertoires in COVID-19. Whole-study context: Italy, Spain and the United States were the sources of the convalescent and acute COVID-19 samples. Nucleic acid was either cDNA or gDNA, and it came from T cells, B-cell-depleted T cells, or PBMCs.

Source study methods: From reference gene primer amplification, estimates of nucleated cell counts were derived. Method: immunoSEQ multiplex PCR; TCRdb's copy keeps in-frame clones and lacks some. That table furnishes V, J and clone size, whereas the DNA furnished D and trimming. The sample includes under 100,000 clones, about four fifths of them seen just once. The CDR3 sequence is 13 residues long. The V gene lost 5 bases and the J gene lost 4 bases, with 12 bases spanning the gap. Germline values: CDR1 SGHRS, CDR2 YFSETQ. Sequencing input: peripheral blood. The chain has TRBV5-1 and TRBJ1-1; TRBD1 is a possible D gene (6 bases). The sequence derives from a middle-aged woman with active or convalescent COVID-19. The CDR3 sequence: CASSPGVGTEAFF. The CDR3 region has the DNA TGCGCCAGCAGTCCAGGGGTTGGCACTGAAGCTTTCTTT.